This TCR beta chain was profiled in a study of CD8+ T cells in alopecia areata. Treatment indicated: oral pan-JAK inhibitor, 5-10 mg twice daily. CD4+ and CD8+ T cells were sorted from PBMCs stained for CD3, CD4 and CD8. CDR3 length: 14 amino acids. The V gene's germline CDR1 is GTSNPN and CDR2 SVGIG (reference sequence). The J segment lost 4 bases and the V segment lost 2 bases, leaving 4 bases of the junction unmatched. Investigators isolated RNA and reverse transcribed it into cDNA to act as the sequencing template. Generated by immunoSEQ multiplex PCR, the TCRdb table keeps only in-frame clones and is missing some. The repertoire holds over 150,000 clones, with 60% to 70% as singletons.

The V gene is TRBV30, the J gene TRBJ1-5, with 8 bases matching TRBD1. This sample comprised CD4+ T cells sorted from blood, obtained at week 4, from a patient treated with tofacitinib. The TCR comes from a human donor with alopecia areata. CDR3 DNA: TGTGCCTGGAGTCAAGGACAGGGTAATCAGCCCCAGCATTTT. It yields the protein CAWSQGQGNQPQHF.